This passage covers 10 T cell receptor beta chains from one sample sequenced in a study of blood T cell repertoires in COVID-19. TCRdb keeps only in-frame clones here, not all; method: immunoSEQ multiplex PCR. The table includes some 530,000 clones, 80% to 90% detected once. Sequenced: peripheral blood. The receptors originated from a human donor in a cohort sampled during active COVID-19.

A note on this clone: One end of the junction does not line up with germline, which may come from a read error. The DNA for the CDR3 is TGCAGCGTTGTAATGGGGGCGGAGAACACAGAAGCTTTCTTT. Translation gives CSVVMGAENTEAFF. J is TRBJ1-1 and V is TRBV29-1, with D possibly TRBD1 on 6 matching bases. The germline gives CDR1 SQVTM, CDR2 ANQGSEA. The CDR3 spans 14 residues.

The chain uses TRBV7-2 and TRBJ1-5; D is unclear. Deletions cut 4 bases from V and 3 bases from J, with 7 bases between. The CDR3 has 13 amino acids. The germline V gene has CDR1 SGHTA and CDR2 FQGNSA. CDR3: CASSYGVNQPQHF. The CDR3, as DNA: TGTGCCAGCAGCTACGGGGTCAATCAGCCCCAGCATTTT. Looking up the rest from reference TRBV7-2 and TRBJ1-5 gives the full variable domain: GAGVSQSPSNKVTEKGKDVELRCDPISGHTALYWYRQSLGQGLEFLIYFQGNSAPDKSGLPSDRFSAERTGGSVSTLTIQRTQQEDSAVYLCASSYGVNQPQHFGDGTRLSIL.

The rearrangement uses TRBV19 and TRBJ2-4; 7 bases map to TRBD1. Germline values: CDR1 LNHDA, CDR2 SQIVND (reference sequence). After removal of 6 bases from V and 3 bases from J, the junction contained 11 bases not matched to a gene. The length of the CDR3 is 16 residues. CDR3 sequence reads: CASRTSRGSGKNIQYF. CDR3 nucleotide sequence: TGTGCCAGTAGGACCAGCAGGGGGAGCGGCAAAAACATTCAGTACTTC.

In DNA, the CDR3 is TGCGCCAGCAGCCCGACTAGCGGGAGGGCCCCCTACAATGAGCAGTTCTTC. The encoded protein is CASSPTSGRAPYNEQFF. The rearrangement links TRBV5-1 to TRBJ2-1, with 14 bases lining up with TRBD2. There are 17 residues in the CDR3. V was pared by 4 bases and J by 2 bases, with 5 bases of the junction left unmatched. In germline, CDR1 is SGHRS, CDR2 YFSETQ.

This clone appeared a single time. The rearrangement joins TRBV10-3 to TRBJ2-7; a weak D match, TRBD2 (5 bases). This CDR3 is built from 15 residues. The ends were cut back, 0 bases at V and 2 bases at J, with 11 bases in the middle. Germline V gene sequence: CDR1 ENHRY, CDR2 SYGVKD. The CDR3 DNA reads as TGTGCCATCAGTGAGTCCCTAGCTCTTCCCTACGAGCAGTACTTC. It is translated as CAISESLALPYEQYF.

The rearrangement links TRBV5-1 to TRBJ2-3; no definite D call. There are 14 residues in the CDR3. The ends were cut back, 4 bases at V and 3 bases at J, with 12 bases in the middle. Germline CDR1 and CDR2: SGHRS and YFSETQ. CDR3 bases: TGCGCCAGCAGCCCTCCGATGGAGACAGATACGCAGTATTTT. The encoded protein is CASSPPMETDTQYF.

The CDR3 DNA sequence: TGTGCCAGCAGCCGCCAATGGGTCGGAGGGCTCGATGAGCAGTTCTTC. Translated, it gives CASSRQWVGGLDEQFF. The genes are TRBV3-1 (or the pseudogene TRBV3-2) and TRBJ2-1, with D possibly TRBD2 on 6 matching bases. The CDR3 totals 16 residues. V was trimmed by 4 bases and J by 8 bases, leaving 21 bases between them. The germline V gene has CDR1 LGHDT and CDR2 YNNKEL (reference sequence).

The chain links TRBV18 to TRBJ1-2, with no clear D. V was shortened by 3 bases and J by 0 bases, with 11 bases between the two germline ends. CDR1 is KGHSH, CDR2 LQKENI, per germline. The CDR3 spans 15 residues. The DNA for the CDR3 is TGTGCCAGCTCACCTTTGGCAGAAACTAACTATGGCTACACCTTC. This codes for CASSPLAETNYGYTF.

The V call is TRBV24-1, the J call TRBJ1-2; D is perhaps TRBD1 (6 bases). Per germline, CDR1 KGHDR and CDR2 SFDVKD. CDR3 length equals 16 residues. The ends were cut back, 6 bases at V and 6 bases at J, with 22 bases in the middle. In DNA form, the CDR3 reads TGTGCCACCAGTCCCGGGGGGGGGCAGGCAAGAAATGGCTACACCTTC. It specifies CATSPGGGQARNGYTF.

The CDR3 loop is CAWSVPGLYSNQPQHF. As DNA, the CDR3 is TGTGCCTGGAGTGTGCCGGGTTTATATAGCAATCAGCCCCAGCATTTT. This rearrangement joins TRBV30 to TRBJ1-5; no definite D call. This CDR3 has 16 residues. From germline, CDR1 is GTSNPN and CDR2 SVGIG (reference sequence). V was pared by 0 bases and J by 0 bases, with 12 bases between.